The rows below give T cell receptor beta chains drawn from one sample of a study of T-cell reconstitution after alpha-beta-depleted transplantation in children. TCRdb fed the PCR reads into MiXCR, producing one record per CDR3 protein. The sample includes over 100,000 distinct CDR3 sequences, approximately 10% of them seen just once. The material sequenced was PBMCs, taken before TCRalphabeta/CD19-depleted stem cell transplant. All receptors come from a boy younger than 10 with acute lymphoblastic leukemia, due to receive a stem cell transplant. Both conserved end residues are part of each CDR3. Each record gives: J gene, clone size, D gene, V gene, CDR3 DNA, CDR3 protein. The D gene is left open where the match is weak. A row's size may be missing; if present it is once, few, many or a size class.

j_gene: TRBJ1-1
abundance: -
d_gene: -
v_gene: TRBV28
CDR3nt: TGTGCCAGCAGTCTGCCGGGCCTTAACACTGAAGCTTTCTTT
CDR3aa: CASSLPGLNTEAFF

j_gene: TRBJ2-1
abundance: few
d_gene: TRBD2
v_gene: TRBV18
CDR3nt: TGTGCCAGCTCACCGGGCGGGAGGTTCAGTACGGATGAGCAGTTCTTC
CDR3aa: CASSPGGRFSTDEQFF

j_gene: TRBJ2-2
abundance: -
d_gene: -
v_gene: TRBV27
CDR3nt: TGTGCCAGCAGACTACGGGCCCCTGGGGGCGCGGACACCGGGGAGCTGTTTTTT
CDR3aa: CASRLRAPGGADTGELFF

j_gene: TRBJ2-7
abundance: -
d_gene: TRBD1
v_gene: TRBV4-1
CDR3nt: TGCGCCAGCAGCCCGGGACAGGGAGACTACGAGCAGTACTTC
CDR3aa: CASSPGQGDYEQYF

j_gene: TRBJ1-5
abundance: -
d_gene: -
v_gene: TRBV20-1
CDR3nt: TGCAGTGCTAGGTGGGGGAGAGCGCAGAGCAATCAGCCCCAGCATTTT
CDR3aa: CSARWGRAQSNQPQHF

j_gene: TRBJ2-6
abundance: few
d_gene: -
v_gene: TRBV18
CDR3nt: TGTGCCAGCTCACCGAGGCAGGGGCTTAACTCTGGGGCCAACGTCCTGACTTTC
CDR3aa: CASSPRQGLNSGANVLTF

j_gene: TRBJ2-2
abundance: many
d_gene: -
v_gene: TRBV6-5
CDR3nt: TGTGCCAGCAGCCTGGGGGCCGGGGAGCTGTTTTTT
CDR3aa: CASSLGAGELFF

j_gene: TRBJ1-1
abundance: few
d_gene: -
v_gene: TRBV5-1
CDR3nt: TGCGCCAGCAGCTTGTGGCGGCAGAACACTGAAGCTTTCTTT
CDR3aa: CASSLWRQNTEAFF

j_gene: TRBJ2-1
abundance: few
d_gene: -
v_gene: TRBV2
CDR3nt: TGTGCCAGCAGTGGGGCGTTCTCCTACAATGAGCAGTTCTTC
CDR3aa: CASSGAFSYNEQFF

j_gene: TRBJ2-7
abundance: -
d_gene: TRBD2
v_gene: TRBV18
CDR3nt: TGTGCCAGCTCACCAGGTGGGAGGGGAGGCGAGCAGTACTTC
CDR3aa: CASSPGGRGGEQYF

j_gene: TRBJ1-3
abundance: few
d_gene: -
v_gene: TRBV5-6
CDR3nt: TGTGCCAGCAGCTTGGTCCGAAGGGACTCTGGAAACACCATATATTTT
CDR3aa: CASSLVRRDSGNTIYF